This entry lists 22 T cell receptor beta chains sequenced from one sample in a study of blood T cell repertoires in COVID-19. The data were produced by immunoSEQ multiplex PCR, yet TCRdb's version contains in-frame clones alone and is incomplete. The table includes 50,000 to 80,000 clones, roughly 88% detected once. Sequencing was done on a sample of peripheral blood. The source of these receptors is a woman aged 60 to 75 with acute or convalescent COVID-19.

The chain is built from TRBV15 and TRBJ2-3; perhaps TRBD2 as D (5 bases). This CDR3 has 15 residues. V was shortened by 1 base and J by 1 base, with 9 bases between the two germline ends. Germline assignment: CDR1 LNHNV and CDR2 YYDKDF (reference sequence). The CDR3 loop reads CATSRGDGGTDTQYF. CDR3 sequence (DNA): TGTGCCACCAGCAGAGGCGACGGGGGCACAGATACGCAGTATTTT. Complete variable domain (other parts from reference TRBV15 and TRBJ2-3): DAMVIQNPRYQVTQFGKPVTLSCSQTLNHNVMYWYQQKSSQAPKLLFHYYDKDFNNEADTPDNFQSRRPNTSFCFLDIRSPGLGDTAMYLCATSRGDGGTDTQYFGPGTRLTVL.

The chain uses TRBV24-1 and TRBJ2-1, with D maybe TRBD2 (6 bases). Trimming left V 0 bases short and J 7 bases short, with 15 bases between. From germline, CDR1 is KGHDR and CDR2 SFDVKD. CDR3 length: 16 residues. The CDR3 sequence: CATSDLQFAGSNEQFF. The CDR3 region has the DNA TGTGCCACCAGTGATTTGCAATTTGCGGGGTCAAATGAGCAGTTCTTC.

The V gene is TRBV2, the J gene TRBJ1-5; D gene uncertain. The V end was cut by 8 bases, the J end by 2 bases, with 13 bases between. There are 14 residues in the CDR3. Germline CDR1 is SNHLY and CDR2 is FYNNEI. The CDR3 reads CASEREAGNQPQHF. The CDR3 DNA follows: TGTGCCAGCGAACGAGAAGCGGGCAATCAGCCCCAGCATTTT.

The chain recombines TRBV18 with TRBJ1-2; TRBD1 aligns across 8 bases. V was pared by 4 bases and J by 4 bases, with 8 bases of the junction left unmatched. Germline V lookup: CDR1 KGHSH, CDR2 LQKENI. This CDR3 region has 15 residues. CDR3 sequence reads: CASSLTSDRAYGYTF. The DNA for the CDR3 is TGTGCCAGCTCACTGACCTCGGACAGGGCCTATGGCTACACCTTC. Together with reference TRBV18 and TRBJ1-2, the CDR3 gives the full variable domain: NAGVMQNPRHLVRRRGQEARLRCSPMKGHSHVYWYRQLPEEGLKFMVYLQKENIIDESGMPKERFSAEFPKEGPSILRIQQVVRGDSAAYFCASSLTSDRAYGYTFGSGTRLTVV.

This chain joins TRBV7-9 and TRBJ1-3, with a weak D call TRBD1 (6 bases). The CDR3 loop spans 14 amino acids. V lost 11 bases and J 0 bases, leaving 14 bases between the germline ends. Per germline, CDR1 SEHNR and CDR2 FQNEAQ (reference sequence). CDR3 region: CASEGGDSGNTIYF. The DNA of the CDR3 is TGTGCCTCTGAAGGGGGAGACTCTGGAAACACCATATATTTT.

This sequence joins TRBV4-1 and TRBJ2-2; 8 bases are a match to TRBD2. The CDR3 spans 14 residues. Trimming cost V 2 bases and J 7 bases; bases outside gene matches: 3. Germline loops: CDR1 MGHRA, CDR2 YSYEKL. The CDR3 coding sequence is TGCGCCAGCAGCCAAAGGCTAGCGGGCGGGGAGCTGTTTTTT. This translates into CASSQRLAGGELFF.

This clone was seen many times. The chain couples TRBV6-1 to TRBJ2-2; maybe TRBD2 (5 bases). Trimming stripped 1 base from V and 3 bases from J, with 12 bases between. CDR3 length equals 16 residues. The germline V gene has CDR1 MNHNS and CDR2 SASEGT. CDR3 DNA: TGTGCCAGCAGTGAAGTGACCCCGAGGGACACCGGGGAGCTGTTTTTT. Translated, it gives CASSEVTPRDTGELFF.

The V gene is TRBV6-1, the J gene TRBJ1-4, with D uncertain. The V end was cut by 2 bases, the J end by 8 bases, with 12 bases between. The germline V gene encodes CDR1 MNHNS and CDR2 SASEGT. The CDR3 length is 14 residues. CDR3: CASSESGIGEKLFF. CDR3 nucleotide sequence: TGTGCCAGCAGTGAAAGCGGAATCGGAGAAAAACTGTTTTTT.

V usage is TRBV7-9 and J usage is TRBJ1-3; D not resolved. This CDR3 comprises 12 residues. Germline V gene data show CDR1 as SEHNR and CDR2 as FQNEAQ (reference sequence). The V and J ends lost 2 bases and 3 bases respectively, with 2 bases between them. The CDR3, as DNA: TGTGCCAGCAGCTTATATGGAAACACCATATATTTT. It is translated as CASSLYGNTIYF.

The chain employs TRBV27 and TRBJ2-7; TRBD2 might be the D (5 bases). Germline values: CDR1 MNHEY, CDR2 SMNVEV (reference sequence). The CDR3 totals 12 residues. V shed 6 bases and J shed 7 bases, with 13 bases lying between them. The CDR3 DNA sequence: TGTGCCAGCAGCCGCAGAGGGCAGGAGCAGTACTTC. Translating it yields CASSRRGQEQYF.

The chain joins TRBV12-3 or TRBV12-4 to TRBJ2-1; the match to TRBD2 covers 9 bases. This CDR3 is 12 amino acids long. Germline trimming cut 5 bases from V and 12 bases from J; bases unmatched to any gene: 5. The CDR3 DNA sequence: TGTGCCAGCAGTCTCCTAGCGGGGCGGCAGTTCTTC. Protein sequence: CASSLLAGRQFF.

The chain joins TRBV5-4 to TRBJ1-4; 8 bases align to TRBD1. Germline CDR1 is SGHNT and CDR2 is YYREEE (reference sequence). Trimming removed 0 bases from V and 5 bases from J; junction bases left unmatched: 9. This CDR3 is built from 17 residues. The CDR3 reads CASSLGPWTGINEKLFF. The CDR3 region has the DNA TGTGCCAGCAGCTTGGGGCCCTGGACAGGGATAAATGAAAAACTGTTTTTT.

CDR3 protein: CAWSGQGTATDTQYF. For the CDR3, the DNA is TGTGCCTGGAGCGGACAGGGTACGGCCACAGATACGCAGTATTTT. The gene calls are TRBV30 and TRBJ2-3; 8 bases match TRBD1. CDR1 GTSNPN and CDR2 SVGIG come from the germline V gene (reference sequence). The CDR3 is 15 residues long. J was trimmed by 2 bases and V by 3 bases; bases with no gene match: 7. The full variable domain, rest sourced from reference TRBV30 and TRBJ2-3, is SQTIHQWPATLVQPVGSPLSLECTVEGTSNPNLYWYRQAAGRGLQLLFYSVGIGQISSEVPQNLSASRPQDRQFILSSKKLLLSDSGFYLCAWSGQGTATDTQYFGPGTRLTVL.

This clone was counted between two and nine times. The chain carries TRBV6-4 and TRBJ2-3; D possibly corresponds to TRBD2 (5 bases). CDR1 is MRHNA and CDR2 is SNTAGT in the germline V gene. The CDR3 sequence is 12 residues long. Deletions cut 0 bases from V and 11 bases from J, with 9 bases between. The CDR3 here is CASSDSGRRQYF. CDR3 bases: TGTGCCAGCAGTGACTCAGGGAGAAGGCAGTATTTT.

The chain couples TRBV4-1 to TRBJ2-3; 10 nucleotides line up with TRBD2. J was trimmed by 3 bases and V by 2 bases; bases with no gene match: 8. The CDR3 totals 17 residues. Germline values: CDR1 MGHRA, CDR2 YSYEKL. Written as DNA, the CDR3 is TGCGCCAGCAGCCAATACATAGGACTAGCGGAGACAGATACGCAGTATTTT. Amino acids: CASSQYIGLAETDTQYF.

The chain couples TRBV2 to TRBJ1-3; D remains ambiguous. Germline CDR1 reads SNHLY; CDR2 reads FYNNEI. Trimming removed 7 bases from V and 0 bases from J, with 16 bases in between. This CDR3 comprises 16 residues. The CDR3 spells CASKDQDSFSGNTIYF. As DNA, the CDR3 is TGTGCCAGCAAAGATCAGGACTCTTTCTCTGGAAACACCATATATTTT. The full variable domain, in which reference TRBV2 and TRBJ1-3 provide the parts outside the CDR3, is EPEVTQTPSHQVTQMGQEVILRCVPISNHLYFYWYRQILGQKVEFLVSFYNNEISEKSEIFDDQFSVERPDGSNFTLKIRSTKLEDSAMYFCASKDQDSFSGNTIYFGEGSWLTVV.

V gene TRBV7-8 combines with J gene TRBJ2-1, with TRBD1 identical over 9 bases. This CDR3 is built from 17 residues. V was clipped by 5 bases and J by 0 bases; unmatched bases: 8. Germline CDR1 and CDR2: SGHVS and FQNEAQ. CDR3 region: CASSPGQGLSSYNEQFF. CDR3 sequence (DNA): TGTGCCAGCAGCCCCGGACAGGGGCTAAGCTCCTACAATGAGCAGTTCTTC.

V and J are TRBV19 and TRBJ1-1; D ambiguous. CDR3 length: 13 amino acids. Germline values: CDR1 LNHDA, CDR2 SQIVND (reference sequence). Trimming cost V 1 base and J 6 bases, with 9 bases left between them. Here the CDR3 reads CASSIARTAEAFF. CDR3 DNA sequence: TGTGCCAGTAGTATAGCCAGGACTGCTGAAGCTTTCTTT.

The V gene is TRBV9, the J gene TRBJ2-5, with 7 nucleotides matching TRBD1. The CDR3 has 15 amino acids. After removal of 0 bases from V and 4 bases from J, the junction contained 6 bases not matched to a gene. Germline CDR1 is SGDLS and CDR2 is YYNGEE. CDR3 nucleotide sequence: TGTGCCAGCAGCGTAGAAGGGTACAGGGGAGAGACCCAGTACTTC. Amino acid sequence: CASSVEGYRGETQYF.

This chain joins TRBV11-2 and TRBJ2-2, with D maybe TRBD2 (6 bases). The germline V and J ends were trimmed by 5 bases and 8 bases, with 21 bases remaining between them. Germline loops: CDR1 SGHAT, CDR2 FQNNGV. The CDR3 has 16 residues. For the CDR3, the DNA is TGTGCCAGCAGCCCCCCCGCCGGGACTCTCCAAGGGGAGCTGTTTTTT. This encodes CASSPPAGTLQGELFF.

A single count supports this clone. The V and J genes are TRBV6-2 or TRBV6-3 and TRBJ1-1; D gene uncertain. CDR1 and CDR2 from the germline V gene are MNHEY and SVGEGT. This CDR3 comprises 15 residues. Trimming stripped 0 bases from V and 0 bases from J, with 8 bases between. CDR3 loop: CASSYSRLLNTEAFF. The CDR3 DNA reads TGTGCCAGCAGTTACTCGAGGCTTCTGAACACTGAAGCTTTCTTT.

The chain links TRBV5-4 to TRBJ1-2, with TRBD1 matching 7 bases. After removal of 0 bases from V and 6 bases from J, the junction contained 2 bases not matched to a gene. The germline CDR1 and CDR2 sequences are SGHNT and YYREEE (reference sequence). This CDR3 comprises 13 residues. The DNA of the CDR3 is TGTGCCAGCAGCTTGGAGACAGGGAATGGCTACACCTTC. Amino acid sequence: CASSLETGNGYTF.